This TCR beta chain appears in the sequencing data of a study of T cell responses to AZD1222 COVID-19 vaccine. Profiled with immunoSEQ multiplex PCR; TCRdb holds only in-frame clones, not every one. Of about 120,000 clones in the sample, approximately 84% are singletons; the top ten hold 7.5%. This CDR3 comprises 16 residues. Germline CDR1 reads MDHEN; CDR2 reads SYDVKM. V lost 4 bases to trimming and J lost 0 bases, with 13 bases between them. The chain has TRBV28 and TRBJ1-3; D remains unclear. This receptor was taken from an adult in good health. The sequencing here drew on peripheral blood, taken on day 0 of AZD1222 vaccination. This CDR3 reads CASSSPPRDSGNTIYF. In nucleotides, the CDR3 is TGTGCCAGCAGTTCCCCTCCCCGGGACTCTGGAAACACCATATATTTT.